Shown below are 24 T cell receptor beta chains from a single sample sequenced in a study of T-cell reconstitution after alpha-beta-depleted transplantation in children. The library targeted TCRbeta and was prepared with unique molecular identifiers. Each CDR3 protein is one row after TCRdb ran MiXCR on the PCR reads. The sample carries 350,000 to 500,000 distinct CDR3 sequences, around two fifths recorded once. The specimen comprised PBMCs, sampled before TCRalphabeta/CD19-depleted stem cell transplant. These receptors were collected from a girl aged 2-10 years with aplastic anemia, due to receive a stem cell transplant.

The chain recombines TRBV6-5 with TRBJ1-1; TRBD1 agrees at 9 bases. Germline CDR1 reads MNHEY; CDR2 reads SVGAGI. The CDR3 is 14 amino acids. Trimming removed 4 bases from V and 5 bases from J; junction bases left unmatched: 5. CDR3 nucleotides: TGTGCCAGCAGTTGGGGGACAGGGAGGACTGAAGCTTTCTTT. It encodes CASSWGTGRTEAFF.

The chain carries TRBV4-1 and TRBJ2-3; D is undetermined. Per germline, CDR1 MGHRA and CDR2 YSYEKL. Trimming took 2 bases from V and 4 from J, leaving 7 bases between them. This CDR3 region has 13 residues. CDR3 DNA sequence: TGCGCCAGCAGCCAACCGGTAGCAGATACGCAGTATTTT. Its protein product is CASSQPVADTQYF.

This rearrangement joins TRBV6-1 to TRBJ2-4; D is tentatively TRBD1 or TRBD2 (5 bases each). The CDR3 consists of 15 residues. From germline, CDR1 is MNHNS and CDR2 SASEGT. The V and J ends lost 3 bases and 2 bases respectively, with 11 bases between them. CDR3 bases: TGTGCCAGCAGTGACCGGGGACCAACCAAAAACATTCAGTACTTC. It encodes CASSDRGPTKNIQYF.

This clonotype was counted between two and nine times. The rearrangement uses TRBV28 and TRBJ2-7, with 12 bases identical to TRBD2. Germline assignment: CDR1 MDHEN and CDR2 SYDVKM. The CDR3 totals 16 residues. After removal of 6 bases from V and 7 bases from J, the junction contained 13 bases not matched to a gene. The CDR3 sequence: CASSRLAGGPTWEQYF. In nucleotides, the CDR3 is TGTGCCAGCAGCCGGCTAGCGGGAGGGCCCACATGGGAGCAGTACTTC.

This chain links TRBV20-1 with TRBJ1-1; no clear D gene. CDR3 length equals 12 residues. Germline assignment: CDR1 DFQATT and CDR2 SNEGSKA (reference sequence). CDR3 nucleotides: TGCAGCGCGTCGGACGACACATGTGAAGCTTTCTTT. It codes for CSASDDTCEAFF.

V and J are TRBV12-3 or TRBV12-4 and TRBJ2-7, with 12 bases lining up with TRBD2. This CDR3 region has 15 residues. V gave up 4 bases and J gave up 4 bases; unmatched junction bases: 5. CDR3 coding DNA: TGTGCCAGCAGTTCGACTAGCGGGAGTGTATACGAGCAGTACTTC. Amino acids: CASSSTSGSVYEQYF.

This chain joins TRBV5-1 and TRBJ1-5; D may be TRBD1 (6 bases). The CDR3 extends over 15 amino acids. Germline assignment: CDR1 SGHRS and CDR2 YFSETQ. Deletions cut 0 bases from V and 2 bases from J, with 9 bases between. The CDR3 DNA sequence: TGCGCCAGCAGCTTGGGGGGGCTAGGCAATCAGCCCCAGCATTTT. Amino acid sequence: CASSLGGLGNQPQHF.

The chain combines TRBV7-2 with TRBJ2-1; 9 positions agree with TRBD1. Per germline, CDR1 SGHTA and CDR2 FQGNSA. V was clipped by 0 bases and J by 7 bases; unmatched bases: 7. The CDR3 length is 16 residues. In nucleotides, the CDR3 is TGTGCCAGCAGCTTAGCTCTAACAGGGGGCAGGAATGAGCAGTTCTTC. Its protein product is CASSLALTGGRNEQFF.

This clonotype was seen many times. The chain carries TRBV29-1 and TRBJ2-7; D gene ambiguous. Germline loops: CDR1 SQVTM, CDR2 ANQGSEA. The CDR3 spans 12 residues. V gave up 5 bases and J gave up 2 bases, with 10 bases separating them. In DNA form, the CDR3 reads TGCAGCGTTCTCTACCCAACCTACGAGCAGTACTTC. The encoded protein is CSVLYPTYEQYF.

This clonotype was found many times. This chain links TRBV20-1 with TRBJ2-1; 12 positions match TRBD2. The CDR3 is made up of 16 amino acids. J gave up 3 bases and V 7 bases, and 10 bases lay outside the gene matches. Germline V gene sequence: CDR1 DFQATT, CDR2 SNEGSKA (reference sequence). This CDR3 reads CSVLAGGPPFYNEQFF. The CDR3 region has the DNA TGCAGTGTCCTAGCGGGAGGGCCACCTTTCTACAATGAGCAGTTCTTC.

This clonotype was detected a few times. The chain joins TRBV29-1 to TRBJ2-1; 10 nucleotides line up with TRBD2. The CDR3 length is 17 residues. The junction had 13 bases not matched to a gene; V was cut back by 3 bases and J by 5 bases. The germline V gene encodes CDR1 SQVTM and CDR2 ANQGSEA. The CDR3 protein is CSVDGLAGDWGHNEQFF. The CDR3 bases are TGCAGCGTTGACGGCCTAGCGGGAGATTGGGGGCACAATGAGCAGTTCTTC.

This clonotype was counted many times. The chain's CDR3 is CASSPLETNEKLFF. CDR3 DNA: TGCGCCAGCAGTCCACTGGAGACTAATGAAAAACTGTTTTTT. The rearrangement joins TRBV4-3 to TRBJ1-4, with D hard to call. Germline V gene lookup returns CDR1 LGHNA and CDR2 YSLEER. The V end was cut by 6 bases, the J end by 2 bases, with 10 bases between. This CDR3 is built from 14 residues.

This clonotype was detected many times. The rearrangement links TRBV10-3 to TRBJ2-1; 9 nucleotides align to TRBD1. The CDR3 covers 13 residues. J was trimmed by 6 bases and V by 5 bases; bases with no gene match: 2. The germline gives CDR1 ENHRY, CDR2 SYGVKD. The CDR3: CAISRQGGNEQFF. As DNA, the CDR3 is TGTGCCATCAGTAGACAGGGGGGCAATGAGCAGTTCTTC.

The chain links TRBV20-1 to TRBJ1-4, with 8 bases aligning to TRBD1. Germline loops: CDR1 DFQATT, CDR2 SNEGSKA (reference sequence). Unmatched junction bases numbered 10, after V lost 5 bases and J lost 8 bases. This CDR3 region has 14 residues. The CDR3 protein is CSAPRRGLDEKLFF. Here the CDR3 DNA reads TGCAGTGCTCCACGCAGGGGGCTGGACGAAAAACTGTTTTTT.

V and J are TRBV15 and TRBJ1-1; unclear D gene. Germline V gene data show CDR1 as LNHNV and CDR2 as YYDKDF (reference sequence). V lost 5 bases and J lost 1, with 11 bases in between. The CDR3 sequence is 14 residues long. The CDR3 nucleotides read TGTGCCACCAGCCCTGAGGCACCGAACACTGAAGCTTTCTTT. It yields the protein CATSPEAPNTEAFF.

The rearrangement uses TRBV7-8 and TRBJ2-7, with 9 positions matching TRBD2. The ends lost 4 bases at V and 4 bases at J; junction bases unmatched: 17. Germline V gives CDR1 SGHVS, CDR2 FQNEAQ. The CDR3 is 18 amino acids. CDR3 coding DNA: TGTGCCAGCAGCTACTGGGCTTCCCCTAGCGGGACGGGGTACGAGCAGTACTTC. It is translated as CASSYWASPSGTGYEQYF. The entire variable domain, with the rest obtained from reference TRBV7-8 and TRBJ2-7, is as follows: GAGVSQSPRYKVAKRGQDVALRCDPISGHVSLFWYQQALGQGPEFLTYFQNEAQLDKSGLPSDRFFAERPEGSVSTLKIQRTQQEDSAVYLCASSYWASPSGTGYEQYFGPGTRLTVT.

This rearrangement joins TRBV27 to TRBJ2-7; D ambiguous. This CDR3 contains 15 residues. Germline V gene lookup returns CDR1 MNHEY and CDR2 SMNVEV (reference sequence). Between the trimmed V and J ends, which lost 5 bases and 2 bases, there was a span of 16 bases. The CDR3 loop is CASSMRGGSPYEQYF. The CDR3 nucleotides are TGTGCCAGCAGTATGCGTGGCGGATCGCCCTACGAGCAGTACTTC.

This sequence joins TRBV20-1 and TRBJ2-7; D perhaps matches TRBD1 (6 bases). V was shortened by 5 bases and J by 4 bases, with 15 bases between the two germline ends. From germline, CDR1 is DFQATT and CDR2 SNEGSKA (reference sequence). CDR3 size: 13 residues. CDR3 nucleotide sequence: TGCAGTGCTCCTACAGGGATCGGGTACGAGCAGTACTTC. Amino acids: CSAPTGIGYEQYF.

The V gene is TRBV5-1, the J gene TRBJ2-7; D ambiguous. This CDR3 has 12 residues. Trimming cost V 4 bases and J 7 bases, with 12 bases left between them. CDR1 SGHRS and CDR2 YFSETQ come from the germline V gene. CDR3 sequence (DNA): TGCGCCAGCAGCGTTACCTCTGAGGAGCAGTACTTC. It specifies CASSVTSEEQYF.

This clonotype was counted at least ten times. The rearrangement links TRBV10-3 to TRBJ1-6; D perhaps matches TRBD1 (6 bases). V lost 5 bases and J lost 16, with 12 bases in between. The CDR3 runs 11 residues. Germline V gene data show CDR1 as ENHRY and CDR2 as SYGVKD. CDR3 region: CAISKTGLLHF. The DNA of the CDR3 is TGTGCCATCAGTAAGACAGGCCTTCTCCACTTT.

The rearrangement joins TRBV28 to TRBJ1-2, with D perhaps TRBD1 (5 bases). The CDR3 has 12 residues. Germline lookup yields CDR1 MDHEN and CDR2 SYDVKM. V lost 3 bases to trimming and J lost 4 bases, with 6 bases between them. The chain's CDR3 is CASSFGAYGYTF. The CDR3 coding sequence is TGTGCCAGCAGTTTCGGGGCCTATGGCTACACCTTC.

The chain links TRBV12-5 to TRBJ2-4; tentatively, D is TRBD1 (5 bases). The V end was cut by 6 bases, the J end by 6 bases, with 9 bases between. There are 12 residues in the CDR3. CDR1 and CDR2 (germline): LGHNT, FRNRAP. CDR3 amino acids: CASGPGPNIQYF. CDR3 bases: TGTGCTAGTGGCCCAGGGCCAAACATTCAGTACTTC.

This clonotype was seen only a few times. The chain couples TRBV5-1 to TRBJ2-3; no definite D call. Trimming removed 0 bases at V and 4 bases at J, with 9 bases between. The CDR3 contains 14 residues. Germline CDR1 SGHRS, CDR2 YFSETQ. For the CDR3, the DNA is TGCGCCAGCAGCTTGGACGCCCCAGCAGATACGCAGTATTTT. Translating it yields CASSLDAPADTQYF.

This clonotype was seen a few times. This chain links TRBV20-1 with TRBJ2-1, with 9 bases fitting TRBD2. Germline CDR1 and CDR2: DFQATT and SNEGSKA (reference sequence). The J segment lost 9 bases and the V segment lost 0 bases, leaving 6 bases of the junction unmatched. This CDR3 comprises 14 residues. As DNA, the CDR3 is TGCAGTGCTAGAGAGGCTAGCGGGATCACTGAGCAGTTCTTC. This encodes CSAREASGITEQFF.